This entry is about one T cell receptor beta chain. Its antigen is currently unknown. This sample was included in a study of cytomegalovirus exposure and HLA in healthy donors. Study-wide results and limits: The productive fraction for most TCR beta V segments was about 87% or about 30% in an earlier analysis. A list of roughly 180 TCR beta chains associated with cytomegalovirus was given.

13 Jbeta primers and 60 Vbeta primers were used for the PCR. Sequenced by immunoSEQ multiplex PCR; TCRdb stores in-frame clones only, minus some. The sample yields roughly 180,000 clones, approximately 71% seen once. The germline V gene has CDR1 LNHDA and CDR2 SQIVND (reference sequence). V lost 7 bases, J lost 2 bases, and 16 bases stayed unmatched. The CDR3 is made up of 19 amino acids. Sequenced sample: PBMCs. This sequence originates from a woman aged 40-49 years in good health and CMV-seropositive. The chain uses TRBV19 and TRBJ2-3; TRBD2 matches 12 bases. The CDR3 loop reads CASKSLAGGQKEPTDTQYF. The CDR3 nucleotides read TGTGCCAGTAAGTCACTAGCGGGAGGCCAGAAGGAACCCACAGATACGCAGTATTTT.